The rows below give T cell receptor beta chains drawn from one sample of a study of preoperative IRX-2 immunotherapy in early breast cancer. TCRdb's copy holds only in-frame clones and misses some; the assay was immunoSEQ multiplex PCR. The sample lists over 25,000 clones, around four fifths occurring once. The source material was lymph node tissue, sampled from a patient treated with IRX-2 immunotherapy. The origin of the receptors is a human donor with breast cancer. The CDR3 runs from the conserved cysteine through the conserved F or W. A D gene is named only where the DNA matches it firmly. Rows give clone size only sometimes, using once, few, many, or a class for an expanded clone.

CDR3nt	CDR3aa	abundance	v_gene	j_gene	d_gene
TGTGCCAGCCACTCGCCCCACGACAGACTTAGCTCTGGGGCCAACGTCCTGACTTTC	CASHSPHDRLSSGANVLTF	few	TRBV28	TRBJ2-6	NA
TGCAGCGTGAGAAACACGAACTCTGGAAACACCATATATTTT	CSVRNTNSGNTIYF	NA	TRBV29-1	TRBJ1-3	NA
TGCGCCAGCAGCCTGCGGGATGGGCATGAGCAGTTCTTC	CASSLRDGHEQFF	NA	TRBV1	TRBJ2-1	NA
TGTGCCAGCAGTTTGGCCACCACCCTCACTGAAGCTTTCTTT	CASSLATTLTEAFF	NA	TRBV28	TRBJ1-1	NA
TGCAGCGTTGTGGGCAGGGGTTTTACTGAAGCTTTCTTT	CSVVGRGFTEAFF	NA	TRBV29-1	TRBJ1-1	NA
TGTGCCAGCAGCTTGGGACACTTGAACACTGAAGCTTTCTTT	CASSLGHLNTEAFF	NA	TRBV6-8	TRBJ1-1	NA
TGTGCCAGTAATATTGGGGTATCGGAAGAGACCCAGTACTTC	CASNIGVSEETQYF	NA	TRBV19	TRBJ2-5	NA
TGCGCCAGCAGCTTAGGCAGCCCCACCTACGAGCAGTACTTC	CASSLGSPTYEQYF	NA	TRBV5-1	TRBJ2-7	NA
TGTGCCTGGGTGCCCGCTGGCGGGGGGGCTGTCAGGGAGCTGTTTTTT	CAWVPAGGGAVRELFF	medium-sized	TRBV30	TRBJ2-2	TRBD2
TGCAGCGTCTATCCGGGAGCGGGACATGAGACCCAGTACTTC	CSVYPGAGHETQYF	NA	TRBV29-1	TRBJ2-5	NA
TGTGCCCGGGCTAGCGGACCCGACAATGAGCAGTTCTTC	CARASGPDNEQFF	NA	TRBV6-8	TRBJ2-1	TRBD2
TGTGCCAGCACCCGCGGGCCTTCGGAAGGGGAGCAGTACTTC	CASTRGPSEGEQYF	once	TRBV11-3	TRBJ2-7	NA
TGTGCCTGGAGTTTCCGGGACAGTGGGGATGGCTACACCTTC	CAWSFRDSGDGYTF	NA	TRBV30	TRBJ1-2	TRBD1
TGTGCCTGGAGGGGGGACTTCCACACCGGGGAGCTGTTTTTT	CAWRGDFHTGELFF	few	TRBV30	TRBJ2-2	NA
TGTGCCAGCAGTTACTCCGGAGAGACCCAGTACTTC	CASSYSGETQYF	NA	TRBV6-8	TRBJ2-5	NA
TGTGCCAGCAGAACCGGGACCCATTCACCCCTCCACTTT	CASRTGTHSPLHF	NA	TRBV6-8	TRBJ1-6	NA
TGTGCCAGCTCCGGGACAGCGAACACTGAAGCTTTCTTT	CASSGTANTEAFF	once	TRBV18	TRBJ1-1	TRBD1
TGTGCCAGCTCACCAGGGGCGGGCTCCTACAATGAGCAGTTCTTC	CASSPGAGSYNEQFF	NA	TRBV18	TRBJ2-1	NA
TGTGCCAGTAGTACCCATCGGACAGGGGGCAGGGACATTCAGTACTTC	CASSTHRTGGRDIQYF	NA	TRBV19	TRBJ2-4	TRBD1
TGTGCCAGCAGTTATCGGGCAAGGACCGTCACCGGGGAGCTGTTTTTT	CASSYRARTVTGELFF	NA	TRBV6-8	TRBJ2-2	NA
TGTACCAGCAGTTCGGGGCAGGGCACAGAGACCCAGTACTTC	CTSSSGQGTETQYF	NA	TRBV28	TRBJ2-5	NA
TGTGCCAGCAGCTTACAGGGCTACTATGGCTACACCTTC	CASSLQGYYGYTF	NA	TRBV7-8	TRBJ1-2	NA
TGTGCCAGCACCCGAGGGAGCTCCTACAATGAGCAGTTCTTC	CASTRGSSYNEQFF	NA	TRBV2	TRBJ2-1	NA
TGTGCCAGCTCTAGCGGCTCCTGGGAGCAGTACTTC	CASSSGSWEQYF	NA	TRBV6-8	TRBJ2-7	TRBD2
TGCGCCAGCAGGACGACTATCAGGCAAGACATTCAGTACTTC	CASRTTIRQDIQYF	once	TRBV10-2	TRBJ2-4	NA
TGTGCCAGCAGCTTATCGCGGGCCGGACAAGAGACCCAGTACTTC	CASSLSRAGQETQYF	few	TRBV11-3	TRBJ2-5	NA
TGCGCCAGCAGCTTGGCCGCTAGCGGGGGCAATGAGCAGTTCTTC	CASSLAASGGNEQFF	NA	TRBV23-1	TRBJ2-1	TRBD2
TGTGCCAGTAGTATTCGCACCACAGGGGGCTATGGCTACACCTTC	CASSIRTTGGYGYTF	NA	TRBV19	TRBJ1-2	TRBD1
TGTGCCAGCAGTACCAGGACAGGGGGCTTTTACGAGCAGTACTTC	CASSTRTGGFYEQYF	NA	TRBV6-8	TRBJ2-7	TRBD1
TGTGCCAGTAGTTTAGCGTCGGTGGGCTACAATGAGCAGTTCTTC	CASSLASVGYNEQFF	NA	TRBV19	TRBJ2-1	NA
TGTGCCAGCTCACCACTCCAGAGCCACGTTCCCGGGGAGCTGTTTTTT	CASSPLQSHVPGELFF	NA	TRBV18	TRBJ2-2	NA
TGTGCCAGCAAACCCCCGGGGCGCTCTTCACCCCTCCACTTT	CASKPPGRSSPLHF	NA	TRBV28	TRBJ1-6	NA
TGTGCCAGCTCACCACGGGGCACAGATACGCAGTATTTT	CASSPRGTDTQYF	NA	TRBV18	TRBJ2-3	NA
TGTGCCTGGAGTGTAGGGCAGAGGAATCAGCCCCAGCATTTT	CAWSVGQRNQPQHF	few	TRBV30	TRBJ1-5	NA
TGTGCCAGCAGGCTTCTGGCGGGAGCCTACGAGCAGTACTTC	CASRLLAGAYEQYF	few	TRBV25-1	TRBJ2-7	TRBD2
TGCGCCAGCAGCTTGGGGTCTGGTTACAATGAGCAGTTCTTC	CASSLGSGYNEQFF	NA	TRBV5-1	TRBJ2-1	NA
TGTGCCAGCTCACCTGGGCGGACAGAACTTAAAGCTTTCTTT	CASSPGRTELKAFF	NA	TRBV18	TRBJ1-1	NA
TGTGCCAGCAGCCGGCCTTACGCCCAAATCTACGAGCAGTACTTC	CASSRPYAQIYEQYF	NA	TRBV6-8	TRBJ2-7	NA
TGTGCCAGTACCCCAGCTAACAGCTTCTTCAATCAGCCCCAGCATTTT	CASTPANSFFNQPQHF	NA	TRBV19	TRBJ1-5	NA
TGTGCCACCAGCTGGACAGGGGGCGCGTACGAGCAGTACTTC	CATSWTGGAYEQYF	NA	TRBV15	TRBJ2-7	TRBD1
TGTGCCAGCAGTGAATGGGGGGGTTCAGATACGCAGTATTTT	CASSEWGGSDTQYF	NA	TRBV25-1	TRBJ2-3	TRBD2
TGTGCCAGTAGTATAAGAACGGTTAGCAATCAGCCCCAGCATTTT	CASSIRTVSNQPQHF	NA	TRBV19	TRBJ1-5	NA
TGTGCCAGCAGCCAAGATCACATCTCCCCAGGGGCGGGTGGCTACACCTTC	CASSQDHISPGAGGYTF	NA	TRBV14	TRBJ1-2	NA
TGCAGCGTCGCCACGGACTTGGACGAGCAGTACTTC	CSVATDLDEQYF	NA	TRBV29-1	TRBJ2-7	NA
TGTGCCAGCGGGCCTAGCGGGGGGAACACCGGGGAGCTGTTTTTT	CASGPSGGNTGELFF	NA	TRBV7-6	TRBJ2-2	TRBD2
TGCGCCAGCAGTGACTTGACAGGGAACACTGAAGCTTTCTTT	CASSDLTGNTEAFF	NA	TRBV10-2	TRBJ1-1	NA
TGCAGCGTGGGACTAGCGGGTTACGAGCAGTACTTC	CSVGLAGYEQYF	NA	TRBV29-1	TRBJ2-7	TRBD2
TGTGCCAGCAGTTACTCCATCGGTAGCGAGTCCTACGAGCAGTACTTC	CASSYSIGSESYEQYF	NA	TRBV6-8	TRBJ2-7	NA
TGTGCCTGGAGCGTTACAGGGGGCGGCACCGGGGAGCTGTTTTTT	CAWSVTGGGTGELFF	NA	TRBV30	TRBJ2-2	TRBD1
TGTGCCAGCGTCTGGGCTGGAGGGCTATTCAACGAGCAGTACTTC	CASVWAGGLFNEQYF	NA	TRBV6-8	TRBJ2-7	NA
TGTGCCAGCAGTTTAGGCCGAAGGTACGAGCAGTACTTC	CASSLGRRYEQYF	NA	TRBV28	TRBJ2-7	NA
TGTGCCAGCAGCTTAAGCGCCCGGACCTCTGGAAACACCATATATTTT	CASSLSARTSGNTIYF	NA	TRBV7-5	TRBJ1-3	NA
TGTGCCAGCAGTTTATGGGCTAGCGGGAGCTCCTACAATGAGCAGTTCTTC	CASSLWASGSSYNEQFF	NA	TRBV28	TRBJ2-1	TRBD2
TGTGCCAGCCTCCTCCATAGGAGCTACGAGCAGTTCTTC	CASLLHRSYEQFF	NA	TRBV6-8	TRBJ2-1	NA